This T cell receptor (beta chain) was recovered during a study of Ad26.COV2.S vaccination and SARS-CoV-2 variants. Overall study: Ad26.COV2.S given intramuscularly, once or twice 56 days apart.

Trimming shortened V by 4 bases and J by 4 bases, and 16 bases separated the two germline ends. This CDR3 comprises 15 residues. Germline loops: CDR1 LGHDT, CDR2 YNNKEL (reference sequence). Broader study findings: Non-spike TCR breadth did not differ much between vaccine and placebo recipients.

The data were produced by immunoSEQ multiplex PCR, yet TCRdb's version contains in-frame clones alone and is incomplete. The sample contains approximately 240,000 clones, 88% of which appear only once. Comments on this clone: Its antigen remains unidentified.

The treatment denotes: about 20 received Ad26.COV2.S at low or high dose, single or two shots; several received placebo; per-sample allocation not given. Specimens were obtained on day 63 following the first vaccine or placebo injection. The sample in question was peripheral blood, obtained in a trial of Ad26.COV2.S vaccine versus placebo. This clonotype was obtained from a person aged 18-65 years who received the Ad26.COV2.S COVID-19 vaccine or a placebo. The J gene is TRBJ1-2, the V gene TRBV3-1 (or the pseudogene TRBV3-2); a possible D gene is TRBD1 (5 bases). CDR3 amino acids: CASSRRGTLIYGYTF. The CDR3 DNA follows: TGTGCCAGCAGCCGGAGGGGCACTTTAATCTATGGCTACACCTTC.